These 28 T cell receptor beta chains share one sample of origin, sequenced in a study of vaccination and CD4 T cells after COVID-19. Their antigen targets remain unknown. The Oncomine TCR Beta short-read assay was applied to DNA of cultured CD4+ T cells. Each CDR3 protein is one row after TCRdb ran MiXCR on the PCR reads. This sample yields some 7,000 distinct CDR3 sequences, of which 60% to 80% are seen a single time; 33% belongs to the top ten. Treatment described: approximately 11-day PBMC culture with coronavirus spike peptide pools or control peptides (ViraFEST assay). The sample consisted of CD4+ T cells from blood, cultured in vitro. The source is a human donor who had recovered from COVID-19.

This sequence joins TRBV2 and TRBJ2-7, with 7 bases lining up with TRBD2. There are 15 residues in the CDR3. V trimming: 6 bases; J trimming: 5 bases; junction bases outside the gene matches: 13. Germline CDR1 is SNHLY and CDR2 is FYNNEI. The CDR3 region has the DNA TGTGCCAGCAGGTTAACGGGGGGTAGGATAGACGAGCAGTACTTC. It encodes CASRLTGGRIDEQYF.

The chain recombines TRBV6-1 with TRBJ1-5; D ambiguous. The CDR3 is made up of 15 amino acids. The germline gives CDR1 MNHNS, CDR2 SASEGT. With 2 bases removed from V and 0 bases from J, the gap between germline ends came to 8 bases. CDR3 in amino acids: CASSELLNSNQPQHF. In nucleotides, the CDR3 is TGTGCCAGCAGTGAATTGCTTAATAGCAATCAGCCCCAGCATTTT.

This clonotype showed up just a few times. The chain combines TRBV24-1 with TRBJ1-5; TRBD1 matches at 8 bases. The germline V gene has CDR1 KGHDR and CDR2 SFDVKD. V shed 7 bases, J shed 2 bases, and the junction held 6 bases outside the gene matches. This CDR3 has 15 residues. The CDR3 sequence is CATRWTGNGNQPQHF. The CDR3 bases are TGTGCCACCAGATGGACAGGGAATGGCAATCAGCCCCAGCATTTT.

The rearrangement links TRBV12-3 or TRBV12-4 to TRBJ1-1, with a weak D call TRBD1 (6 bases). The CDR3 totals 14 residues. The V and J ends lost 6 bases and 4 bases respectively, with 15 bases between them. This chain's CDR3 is CASSYLTGATEAFF. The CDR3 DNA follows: TGTGCCAGCAGCTACCTGACGGGGGCCACTGAAGCTTTCTTT.

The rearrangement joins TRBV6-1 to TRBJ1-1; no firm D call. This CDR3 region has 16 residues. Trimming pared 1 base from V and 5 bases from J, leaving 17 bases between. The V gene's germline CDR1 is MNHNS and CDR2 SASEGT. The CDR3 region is CASSEVSSGLGTEAFF. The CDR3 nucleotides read TGTGCCAGCAGTGAAGTGTCCTCGGGATTGGGGACTGAAGCTTTCTTT.

CDR3: CSAPGGRLTYNEQFF. In DNA, the CDR3 is TGCAGTGCTCCTGGGGGGAGGTTAACCTACAATGAGCAGTTCTTC. This sequence joins TRBV20-1 and TRBJ2-1; D possibly corresponds to TRBD2 (6 bases). The CDR3 has 15 amino acids. Trimming cost V 5 bases and J 2 bases, with 16 bases left between them. The germline V gene has CDR1 DFQATT and CDR2 SNEGSKA (reference sequence).

CDR3 amino acids: CASSLMSRTSANEQFF. In nucleotides, the CDR3 is TGTGCCAGCAGCTTAATGTCCAGGACTAGCGCCAATGAGCAGTTCTTC. The chain links TRBV7-3 to TRBJ2-1; 9 bases line up with TRBD2. The CDR3 consists of 16 residues. The germline V gene encodes CDR1 SGHTA and CDR2 FQGTGA. The V segment lost 1 base and the J segment 6 bases; nucleotides outside the gene matches: 7.

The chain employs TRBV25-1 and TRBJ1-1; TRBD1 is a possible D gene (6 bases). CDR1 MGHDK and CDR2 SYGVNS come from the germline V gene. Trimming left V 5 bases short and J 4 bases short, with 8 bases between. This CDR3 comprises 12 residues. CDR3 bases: TGTGCCAGCAGTTGGGGGGCCACTGAAGCTTTCTTT. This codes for CASSWGATEAFF.

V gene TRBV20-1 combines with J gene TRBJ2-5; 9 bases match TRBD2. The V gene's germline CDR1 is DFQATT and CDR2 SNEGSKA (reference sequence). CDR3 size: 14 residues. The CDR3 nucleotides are TGCAGCGCACCCAGCGGGGGGCGCGGGGAGACCCAGTACTTC. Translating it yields CSAPSGGRGETQYF.

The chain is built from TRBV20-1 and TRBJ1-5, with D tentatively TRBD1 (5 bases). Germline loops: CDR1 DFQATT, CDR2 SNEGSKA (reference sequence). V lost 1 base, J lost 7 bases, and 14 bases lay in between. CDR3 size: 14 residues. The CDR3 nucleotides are TGCAGTGCTAGAGGGAGTGGGCCAGGGCAGCCCCAGCATTTT. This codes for CSARGSGPGQPQHF.

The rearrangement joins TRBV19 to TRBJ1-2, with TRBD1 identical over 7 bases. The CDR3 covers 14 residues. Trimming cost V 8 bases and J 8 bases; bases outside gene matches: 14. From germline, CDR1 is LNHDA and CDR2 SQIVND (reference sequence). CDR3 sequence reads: CASALPDRRGGYTF. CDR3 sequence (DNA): TGTGCCAGTGCCCTCCCGGACAGGCGAGGCGGCTACACCTTC.

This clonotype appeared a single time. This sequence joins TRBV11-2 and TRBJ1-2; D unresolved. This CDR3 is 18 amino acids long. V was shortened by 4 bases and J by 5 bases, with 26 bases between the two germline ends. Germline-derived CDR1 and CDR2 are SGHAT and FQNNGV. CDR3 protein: CASSSNTRRSLPKYGYTF. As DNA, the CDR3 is TGTGCCAGCAGCTCCAACACACGGAGGTCCCTCCCAAAATATGGCTACACCTTC.

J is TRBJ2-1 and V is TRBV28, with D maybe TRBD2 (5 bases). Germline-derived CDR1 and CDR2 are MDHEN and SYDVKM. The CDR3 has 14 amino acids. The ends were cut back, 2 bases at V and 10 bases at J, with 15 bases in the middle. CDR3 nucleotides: TGTGCCAGCAGTTTAACCAGGTACGGGATGGAGCAGTTCTTC. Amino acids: CASSLTRYGMEQFF. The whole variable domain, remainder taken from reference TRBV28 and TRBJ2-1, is DVKVTQSSRYLVKRTGEKVFLECVQDMDHENMFWYRQDPGLGLRLIYFSYDVKMKEKGDIPEGYSVSREKKERFSLILESASTNQTSMYLCASSLTRYGMEQFFGPGTRLTVL.

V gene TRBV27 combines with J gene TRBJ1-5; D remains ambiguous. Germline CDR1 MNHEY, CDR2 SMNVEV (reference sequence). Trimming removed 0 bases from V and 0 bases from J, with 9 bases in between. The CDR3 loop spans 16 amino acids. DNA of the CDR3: TGTGCCAGCAGTTTATCCATCATCTTTAGCAATCAGCCCCAGCATTTT. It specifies CASSLSIIFSNQPQHF.

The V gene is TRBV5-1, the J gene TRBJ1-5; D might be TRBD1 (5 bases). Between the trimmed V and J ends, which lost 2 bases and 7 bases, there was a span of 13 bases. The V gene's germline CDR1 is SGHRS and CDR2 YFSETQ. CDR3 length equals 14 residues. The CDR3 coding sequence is TGCGCCAGCAGCTTCGGGGCGTATGGGCAGCCCCAGCATTTT. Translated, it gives CASSFGAYGQPQHF.

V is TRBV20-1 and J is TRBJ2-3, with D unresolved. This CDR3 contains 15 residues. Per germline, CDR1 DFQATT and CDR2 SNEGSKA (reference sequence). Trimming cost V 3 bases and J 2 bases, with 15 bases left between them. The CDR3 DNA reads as TGCAGTGCTAGTAGGCCGGCCGGGCTCACAGATACGCAGTATTTT. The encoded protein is CSASRPAGLTDTQYF.

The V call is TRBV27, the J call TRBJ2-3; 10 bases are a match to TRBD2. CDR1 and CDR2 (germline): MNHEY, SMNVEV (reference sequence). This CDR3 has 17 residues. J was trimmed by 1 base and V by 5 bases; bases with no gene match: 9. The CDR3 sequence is CASSTTPGTSGTDTQYF. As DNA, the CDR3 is TGTGCCAGCAGTACGACCCCCGGGACTAGCGGCACAGATACGCAGTATTTT.

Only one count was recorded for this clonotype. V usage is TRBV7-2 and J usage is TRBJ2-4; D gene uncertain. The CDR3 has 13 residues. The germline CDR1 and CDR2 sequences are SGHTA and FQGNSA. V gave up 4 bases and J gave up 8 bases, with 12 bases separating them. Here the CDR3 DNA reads TGTGCCAGCAGCTCCCCCCAGGTCGACATTCAGTACTTC. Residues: CASSSPQVDIQYF. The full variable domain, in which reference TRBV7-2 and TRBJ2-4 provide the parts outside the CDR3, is GAGVSQSPSNKVTEKGKDVELRCDPISGHTALYWYRQSLGQGLEFLIYFQGNSAPDKSGLPSDRFSAERTGGSVSTLTIQRTQQEDSAVYLCASSSPQVDIQYFGAGTRLSVL.

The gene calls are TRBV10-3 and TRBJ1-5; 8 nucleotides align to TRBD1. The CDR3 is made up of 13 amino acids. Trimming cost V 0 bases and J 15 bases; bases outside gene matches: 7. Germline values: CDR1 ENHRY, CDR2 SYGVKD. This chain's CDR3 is CAISESAQGDPHF. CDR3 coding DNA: TGTGCCATCAGTGAGTCAGCACAGGGGGATCCGCATTTT.

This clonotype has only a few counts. Here the CDR3 reads CASSISTGGGAGYTF. Here the CDR3 DNA reads TGTGCCAGTAGTATTTCTACGGGGGGAGGAGCTGGCTACACCTTC. The genes are TRBV19 and TRBJ1-2; tentatively, D is TRBD1 (5 bases). The CDR3 is 15 residues long. In germline, CDR1 is LNHDA, CDR2 SQIVND (reference sequence). Trimming stripped 3 bases from V and 7 bases from J, with 18 bases between.

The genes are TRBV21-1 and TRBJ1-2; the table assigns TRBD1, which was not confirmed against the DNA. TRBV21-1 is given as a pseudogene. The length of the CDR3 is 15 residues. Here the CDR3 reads CASSKSGGSYYGYTF. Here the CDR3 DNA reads TGTGCCAGCAGCAAAAGCGGGGGCAGCTACTATGGCTACACCTTC.

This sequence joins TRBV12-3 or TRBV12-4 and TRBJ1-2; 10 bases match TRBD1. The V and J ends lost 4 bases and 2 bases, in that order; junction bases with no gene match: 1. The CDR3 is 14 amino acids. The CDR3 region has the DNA TGTGCCAGCAGTTGGACAGGGGGAAACTATGGCTACACCTTC. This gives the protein CASSWTGGNYGYTF.

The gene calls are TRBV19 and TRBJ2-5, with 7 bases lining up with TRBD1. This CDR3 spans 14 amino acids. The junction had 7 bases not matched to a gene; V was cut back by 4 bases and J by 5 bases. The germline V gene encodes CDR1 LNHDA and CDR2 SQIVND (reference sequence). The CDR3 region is CASSTGQVGETQYF. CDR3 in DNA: TGTGCCAGTAGTACCGGACAGGTTGGGGAGACCCAGTACTTC.

CDR3 nucleotides: TGTGCCAGCAGTTCTTATAGCGGGAGTACGCGGGAGCAGTACTTC. Protein: CASSSYSGSTREQYF. The V call is TRBV12-3 or TRBV12-4, the J call TRBJ2-7; 9 positions match TRBD2. The CDR3 length is 15 residues. After removal of 4 bases from V and 7 bases from J, the junction contained 11 bases not matched to a gene.

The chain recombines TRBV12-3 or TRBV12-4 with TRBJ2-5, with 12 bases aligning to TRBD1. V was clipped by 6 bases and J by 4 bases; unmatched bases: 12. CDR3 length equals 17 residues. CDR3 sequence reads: CASSHGGRDRGLETQYF. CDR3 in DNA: TGTGCCAGCAGCCACGGGGGCCGGGACAGGGGGCTAGAGACCCAGTACTTC.

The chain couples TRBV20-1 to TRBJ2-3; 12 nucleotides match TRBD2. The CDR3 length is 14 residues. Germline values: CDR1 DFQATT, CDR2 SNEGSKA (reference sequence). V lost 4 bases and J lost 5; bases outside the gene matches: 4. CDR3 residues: CSAKRLAGVDTQYF. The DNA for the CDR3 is TGCAGTGCTAAAAGACTAGCGGGAGTAGATACGCAGTATTTT.

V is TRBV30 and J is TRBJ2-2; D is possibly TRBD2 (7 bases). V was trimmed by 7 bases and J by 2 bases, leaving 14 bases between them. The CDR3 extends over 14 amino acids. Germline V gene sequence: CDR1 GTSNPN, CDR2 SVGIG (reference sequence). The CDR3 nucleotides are TGTGCCTCCTTTTCGGGGGGCAACACCGGGGAGCTGTTTTTT. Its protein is CASFSGGNTGELFF.

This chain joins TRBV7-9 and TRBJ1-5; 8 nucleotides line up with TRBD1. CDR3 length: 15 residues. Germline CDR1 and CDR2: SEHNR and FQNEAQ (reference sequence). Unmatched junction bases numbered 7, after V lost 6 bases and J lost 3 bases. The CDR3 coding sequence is TGTGCCAGCAGTTACGGGACAGGTCTCAATCAGCCCCAGCATTTT. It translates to CASSYGTGLNQPQHF.